The rows below give T cell receptor beta chains drawn from one sample of a study of T cells after yellow fever vaccination. TCRdb called the 5' RACE reads again in MiXCR, with one record for every CDR3 protein. Among roughly 300,000 distinct CDR3 sequences listed, 6.5% to 8.5% were seen once. The starting material was PBMCs, obtained more than 40 days after the first yellow fever vaccination. These receptor sequences come from a man aged 18 to 30 who received the YFV17D yellow fever vaccine. The CDR3 runs from the conserved cysteine through the conserved F or W. D genes are given only for firm matches. The listing skips clone size in some rows; elsewhere it reads once, few, many or a size class.

d_gene	abundance	j_gene	v_gene	CDR3nt	CDR3aa
TRBD2	few	TRBJ2-3	TRBV20-1	TGCAGTGCTTGTAGCGGGGCGAGCACAGATACGCAGTATTTT	CSACSGASTDTQYF
-	few	TRBJ2-5	TRBV18	TGTGCCAGCTCTCCCACCCCCGACAGCCAAGAGACCCAGTACTTC	CASSPTPDSQETQYF
-	few	TRBJ2-7	TRBV12-3/TRBV12-4	TGTGCCAACTCAAAACCCGCCTACGAGCAGTACTTC	CANSKPAYEQYF
TRBD2	few	TRBJ2-3	TRBV20-1	TGCAGACTAGCGGGGAGCAGGGATACGCAGTATTTT	CRLAGSRDTQYF
TRBD2	many	TRBJ2-4	TRBV7-9	TGTGCCAGCAGCATAACGGGGGGGCATCACATTCAGTACTTC	CASSITGGHHIQYF
-	-	TRBJ2-7	TRBV9	TGTGCCAGCAGCGTAGGTCAGGGAGCCTCCTACGAGCAGTACTTC	CASSVGQGASYEQYF
-	few	TRBJ2-3	TRBV6-5	TGTGCCAGCACCCGCCGGGGGACTAGCACAGATACGCAGTATTTT	CASTRRGTSTDTQYF
-	few	TRBJ1-5	TRBV20-1	TGCAGTGTCGGGGGAACCCCGGACGGCCAGCCCCAGCATTTT	CSVGGTPDGQPQHF
-	many	TRBJ2-2	TRBV4-1	TGCGCCAGCAGCCAAGTGGGGGCGCTGGACACCGGGGAGCTGTTTTTT	CASSQVGALDTGELFF
TRBD2	few	TRBJ2-1	TRBV6-1	TGTGCCAGCAGCCGCTCGACTAGCGGGGTGCAACAGTTCTTC	CASSRSTSGVQQFF
-	few	TRBJ1-5	TRBV4-1	TGCGCCAGCAGCCATGGGGTAGGGAGTACGGGCAATCAGCCCCAGCATTTT	CASSHGVGSTGNQPQHF
TRBD2	few	TRBJ2-2	TRBV5-1	TGCGCCAGCACCCGGGGGGACACCGGGGAGCTGTTTTTT	CASTRGDTGELFF
TRBD2	few	TRBJ2-3	TRBV6-5	TGTGCCAGCAGTTACGGGACTAGCGGGGGGAGCACAGATACGCAGTATTTT	CASSYGTSGGSTDTQYF
-	-	TRBJ2-7	TRBV5-1	TGCGCCAGCAGCTTGGAACAGGGAACCTACGAGCAGTACTTC	CASSLEQGTYEQYF
-	few	TRBJ1-3	TRBV5-1	TGCGCCAGCAGCTTCTCCGGGTACGGAAACACCATATATTTT	CASSFSGYGNTIYF
-	-	TRBJ2-3	TRBV7-2	TGTGCCAGCAGTTTCGTCACAGATACGCAGTATTTT	CASSFVTDTQYF
-	many	TRBJ1-1	TRBV4-3	TGCGCCAGCAGCCAAGGACCGAACACTGAAGCTTTCTTT	CASSQGPNTEAFF
-	few	TRBJ2-1	TRBV5-1	TGCGCCAGCAGCTTGGAATCGCCGTTTGGGGGGAGGAATGAGCAGTTCTTC	CASSLESPFGGRNEQFF
-	many	TRBJ1-2	TRBV29-1	TGCAGCGTAGTGAATCTAGACGTTTTCTATGGCTACACCTTC	CSVVNLDVFYGYTF
-	-	TRBJ1-6	TRBV13	TGTGCCAGCAGCTACCCGGTTGCGGGGGCCGGGGATTCACCCCTCCACTTT	CASSYPVAGAGDSPLHF
-	few	TRBJ2-3	TRBV7-6	TGTGCCAGCAGCGGATATTCAGGGTATACGCAGTATTTT	CASSGYSGYTQYF
TRBD1	-	TRBJ1-3	TRBV4-3	TGCGCCAGCAGCCAAGGAGACAGGGTGGCTGGAAACACCATATATTTT	CASSQGDRVAGNTIYF
-	few	TRBJ1-2	TRBV5-5	TGTGCCAGCAGCTTGGTCGGGGAAGACTATGGCTACACCTTC	CASSLVGEDYGYTF
TRBD2	few	TRBJ2-1	TRBV19	TGTGCCAGTAGTAGCCCCGGGGGGTCCTCCTACAATGAGCAGTTCTTC	CASSSPGGSSYNEQFF
-	-	TRBJ2-7	TRBV7-9	TGTGCCAGCCAAGTCTCAGGGGACGAGCAGTACTTC	CASQVSGDEQYF
TRBD1	few	TRBJ2-5	TRBV15	TGTGCCACCAGCAGAGAGACAGGGGCCAACCAAGAGACCCAGTACTTC	CATSRETGANQETQYF
-	-	TRBJ2-5	TRBV20-1	TGCAGCAGGGGATCGGAGACCCAGTACTTC	CSRGSETQYF
TRBD2	-	TRBJ2-1	TRBV18	TGTGCCAGCTCACCGGTAAACGGGGGGGCCTACAATGAGCAGTTCTTC	CASSPVNGGAYNEQFF
TRBD1	many	TRBJ2-3	TRBV4-2	TGTGCCAGCAGCCAAGACCGGGACAGGGGTTCCACAGATACGCAGTATTTT	CASSQDRDRGSTDTQYF
-	-	TRBJ2-2	TRBV29-1	TGCAGCGTTGGGGCTAGCGCGAACACCGGGGAGCTGTTTTTT	CSVGASANTGELFF
TRBD2	-	TRBJ2-5	TRBV5-4	TGTGCCAGCAGCTACCGACTAGCGGGGGGTTTGGAGACCCAGTACTTC	CASSYRLAGGLETQYF
-	few	TRBJ2-1	TRBV29-1	TGCAGCGTGGTTGGTCTTAGCTCCTACAATGAGCAGTTCTTC	CSVVGLSSYNEQFF
-	many	TRBJ2-7	TRBV3-1	TGTGCCAGCAGGGCCGGCAACTACGAGCAGTACTTC	CASRAGNYEQYF
-	few	TRBJ2-4	TRBV27	TGTGCCAGCAGTCCAATGGGGGCGGTCAAAAACATTCAGTACTTC	CASSPMGAVKNIQYF
TRBD1	few	TRBJ1-5	TRBV12-3/TRBV12-4	TGTGCCAGCAGGACAGGGTCCGGTCAGCCCCAGCATTTT	CASRTGSGQPQHF
-	-	TRBJ2-3	TRBV5-1	TGCGCCAGCAGCTATCTTCCGGGACCATTGTCAGATACGCAGTATTTT	CASSYLPGPLSDTQYF
-	many	TRBJ2-2	TRBV6-2/TRBV6-3	TGTGCCAGCAGTTACTGGGGCTCCGGGGAGCTGTTTTTT	CASSYWGSGELFF
-	-	TRBJ1-2	TRBV4-3	TGCGCCAGCAGCCAAGATTTCAGTTCGAATGGCTACACCTTC	CASSQDFSSNGYTF
-	few	TRBJ2-3	TRBV7-3	TGTGCCAGCAGCCCGAGGGGGGGCGGGGCCACAGATACGCAGTATTTT	CASSPRGGGATDTQYF
-	many	TRBJ1-5	TRBV12-3/TRBV12-4	TGTGCCAGCAGCCTGAGTTGGGAGAGGGACCAGCCCCAGCATTTT	CASSLSWERDQPQHF
-	few	TRBJ1-1	TRBV6-1	TGTGCCAGCAGTGAACCGGTGAACACTGAAGCTTTCTTT	CASSEPVNTEAFF
-	many	TRBJ2-3	TRBV7-9	TGTGCCAGCAGCCTAGGACAGTGGGGCACAGATACGCAGTATTTT	CASSLGQWGTDTQYF
-	-	TRBJ1-5	TRBV4-3	TGCGCCAGCAGCCAAGGCGAAGGGCGTAATCAGCCCCAGCATTTT	CASSQGEGRNQPQHF
TRBD1	few	TRBJ2-1	TRBV11-3	TGTGCCAGCAGCAAAAGGGGACAGGGTATGAATGAGCAGTTCTTC	CASSKRGQGMNEQFF
-	-	TRBJ2-7	TRBV11-2	TGTGCCAGCAGCACCTTGACAGGTCAAGGCCCCTACGAGCAGTACTTC	CASSTLTGQGPYEQYF
TRBD2	-	TRBJ2-4	TRBV29-1	TGCAGCGTTGGATTTAGCGGGGCAACCAAAAACATTCAGTACTTC	CSVGFSGATKNIQYF
TRBD2	-	TRBJ2-3	TRBV28	TGTGCCAGCATCACAGCGGGGGCCCGCACAGATACGCAGTATTTT	CASITAGARTDTQYF
-	few	TRBJ2-2	TRBV20-1	TGCAGTGCTACTTCGGGACAAAACACCGGGGAGCTGTTTTTT	CSATSGQNTGELFF
-	few	TRBJ2-4	TRBV27	TGTGCCAGCAGTTGGGGGGGCCTCTCCAAAAACATTCAGTACTTC	CASSWGGLSKNIQYF
TRBD1	few	TRBJ2-5	TRBV7-9	TGTGCCAGCAGTTCCCACAGGGGAATGTCAGAGACCCAGTACTTC	CASSSHRGMSETQYF
TRBD1	many	TRBJ2-1	TRBV5-6	TGTGCCAGCAGCTTCGGCGACAGGGCCTACAATGAGCAGTTCTTC	CASSFGDRAYNEQFF
TRBD2	-	TRBJ2-5	TRBV2	TGTGCCAGCAGTGAACCAGCGGGGGGGCCTAGGGAGACCCAGTACTTC	CASSEPAGGPRETQYF
TRBD2	many	TRBJ2-1	TRBV10-3	TGTGCCATCACAGCGGGGGGGACGAATGAGCAGTTCTTC	CAITAGGTNEQFF